This entry is about one T cell receptor (beta chain). A multiplex PCR was run with 60 Vbeta primers and 13 Jbeta primers. Sequencing was performed with immunoSEQ multiplex PCR; in TCRdb, only in-frame clones are kept and a portion is missing. The sample shows fewer than 150,000 clones, approximately 80% of them seen only once. CDR3 length: 19 amino acids. CDR1 and CDR2 (germline): MNHNS, SASEGT. J was trimmed by 0 bases and V by 2 bases; bases with no gene match: 12. This specimen comes from a study of cytomegalovirus exposure and HLA in healthy donors. Turning to the study itself: Drawn from HLA-typed donors, around 85 million unique TCRs were held in an early data release.

This sequence was found in a woman in her thirties or forties in good health and CMV-seropositive. What was sequenced was PBMCs. The chain links TRBV6-1 to TRBJ1-3; 8 nucleotides match TRBD1. CDR3 protein: CASSEKMLGTGSSGNTIYF. DNA of the CDR3: TGTGCCAGCAGTGAAAAGATGTTGGGGACAGGTAGCTCTGGAAACACCATATATTTT.